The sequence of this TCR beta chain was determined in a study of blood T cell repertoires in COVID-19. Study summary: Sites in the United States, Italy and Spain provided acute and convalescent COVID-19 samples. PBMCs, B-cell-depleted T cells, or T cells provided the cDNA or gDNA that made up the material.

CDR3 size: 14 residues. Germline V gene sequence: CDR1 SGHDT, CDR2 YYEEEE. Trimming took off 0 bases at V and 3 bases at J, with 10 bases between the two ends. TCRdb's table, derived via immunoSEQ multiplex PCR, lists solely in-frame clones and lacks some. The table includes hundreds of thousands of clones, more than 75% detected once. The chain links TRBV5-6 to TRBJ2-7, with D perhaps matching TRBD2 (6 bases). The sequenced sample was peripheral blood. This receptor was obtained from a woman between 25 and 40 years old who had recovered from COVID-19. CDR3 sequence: CASSLGGAIYEQYF. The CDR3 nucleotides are TGTGCCAGCAGCTTGGGCGGGGCAATCTACGAGCAGTACTTC.